These 30 T cell receptor beta chains were sequenced from one sample in a study of read filtering for tumor transcriptome and immune sequencing. The library was built from approximately 400 ng RNA with molecular barcoded adaptors for alpha/delta and beta/gamma chains. TCRdb ran MiXCR on the reads and lists one entry per CDR3 protein. The sample lists some 130,000 distinct CDR3 sequences, 13% seen once, with 8.4% in the top ten. Sequencing was performed on a population of CD138-negative cells sorted from bone marrow. The receptors derive from a donor at least 40 years old with multiple myeloma.

This clonotype was picked up a small number of times. The chain employs TRBV12-3 or TRBV12-4 and TRBJ2-1; D possibly corresponds to TRBD2 (5 bases). The V gene lost 5 bases and the J gene lost 1 base, with 15 bases spanning the gap. The CDR3 sequence is 16 residues long. The CDR3 spells CASSPNSGRSYNEQFF. CDR3 DNA sequence: TGTGCCAGCAGTCCGAATTCGGGAAGGTCCTACAATGAGCAGTTCTTC.

In this sample, this clonotype turned up many times. The V and J genes are TRBV12-3 or TRBV12-4 and TRBJ2-3; TRBD2 matches 7 bases. There are 16 residues in the CDR3. Trimming removed 6 bases from V and 2 bases from J; junction bases left unmatched: 11. The CDR3 sequence is CASRKGREVPTDTQYF. The CDR3 coding sequence is TGTGCCAGCAGGAAAGGGAGGGAGGTTCCCACAGATACGCAGTATTTT.

There are many counts of this clonotype. The chain is built from TRBV20-1 and TRBJ2-7; D perhaps matches TRBD1 (6 bases). In germline, CDR1 is DFQATT, CDR2 SNEGSKA (reference sequence). CDR3 size: 15 residues. V shed 0 bases and J shed 2 bases, with 14 bases lying between them. In DNA, the CDR3 is TGCAGTGCTAGAGATCGAGGACAGCTCCCCTACGAGCAGTACTTC. Protein sequence: CSARDRGQLPYEQYF.

This clonotype was detected ten times or more. The J gene is TRBJ2-7, the V gene TRBV19; 11 nucleotides agree with TRBD2. CDR3 length equals 16 residues. V dropped 3 bases and J dropped 4; count of bases not matched to a gene: 8. Per the germline V gene, CDR1 is LNHDA and CDR2 is SQIVND (reference sequence). This CDR3 is CASSMISTSGRYEQYF. The DNA for the CDR3 is TGTGCCAGTAGTATGATTTCAACTAGCGGGAGATACGAGCAGTACTTC.

There are many counts of this clonotype. The chain links TRBV28 to TRBJ2-7; D gene uncertain. The length of the CDR3 is 14 residues. V lost 6 bases and J lost 0, with 12 bases in between. CDR1 is MDHEN and CDR2 is SYDVKM in the germline V gene. CDR3 sequence reads: CASRVTSYSYEQYF. In nucleotides, the CDR3 is TGTGCCAGCAGGGTGACGTCCTACTCCTACGAGCAGTACTTC.

This clonotype showed up many times. The genes are TRBV20-1 and TRBJ2-3; TRBD2 matches at 8 bases. The CDR3 contains 13 residues. Germline loops: CDR1 DFQATT, CDR2 SNEGSKA (reference sequence). The V gene end was trimmed by 6 bases and the J gene end by 6 bases; junction bases not matched to a gene: 8. Here the CDR3 reads CSARPSGSDTQYF. The CDR3 nucleotides read TGCAGTGCCCGCCCCAGCGGGAGTGATACGCAGTATTTT.

This clonotype was found a few times. The chain combines TRBV4-2 with TRBJ2-5; the D gene could be TRBD1 or TRBD2 (5 bases each). The CDR3 spans 14 residues. The germline CDR1 and CDR2 sequences are LGHNA and YNFKEQ. V dropped 4 bases and J dropped 0 bases, with 9 bases sitting between them. The CDR3 sequence is CASSLGTNQETQYF. The CDR3 region has the DNA TGTGCCAGCAGCCTCGGGACCAACCAAGAGACCCAGTACTTC.

Comments on this clonotype: A read error may be the cause here, since a much bigger clone is one base away. This chain joins TRBV5-4 and TRBJ2-1; D may match TRBD1 or TRBD2 (5 bases each). The CDR3 sequence is 15 residues long. CDR1 and CDR2 (germline): SGHNT, YYREEE (reference sequence). Trimming took off 0 bases at V and 8 bases at J, with 15 bases between the two ends. CDR3 nucleotide sequence: TGTGCCAGCAGCTTGGGACAGAGGGCCATTGATGAGCAGTTCTTC. Translated, it gives CASSLGQRAIDEQFF.

Ten or more counts support this clonotype. The J gene is TRBJ2-1, the V gene TRBV12-3 or TRBV12-4; 9 bases are shared with TRBD2. CDR3 length equals 20 residues. Trimming took 8 bases from V and 4 from J; bases not matched to a gene: 24. The CDR3 DNA sequence: TGTGCCAGCGCCGACGAATCCCTAGCGGGACCTGGCCCATCATACAATGAGCAGTTCTTC. Amino acids: CASADESLAGPGPSYNEQFF.

This clonotype came up many times. The gene calls are TRBV18 and TRBJ2-1; the D gene is possibly TRBD1 (6 bases). Per the germline V gene, CDR1 is KGHSH and CDR2 is LQKENI. The V end was cut by 2 bases, the J end by 12 bases, with 14 bases between. This CDR3 contains 13 residues. CDR3 DNA sequence: TGTGCCAGCTCACCAGGGACACCGAGGGCGCAGTTCTTC. Translation: CASSPGTPRAQFF.

This clonotype occurred many times. The chain joins TRBV6-6 to TRBJ2-7; D uncertain. Germline CDR1 MNHNY, CDR2 SVGAGI (reference sequence). V was trimmed by 0 bases and J by 7 bases, leaving 10 bases between them. The CDR3 runs to 13 residues. The CDR3 nucleotides are TGTGCCAGCAGTTACTCTGGGTCCGGAGAGCAGTACTTC. As protein: CASSYSGSGEQYF.

Worth noting for this clonotype: This could be a read error, since a much larger clone is one nucleotide away. The J gene is TRBJ2-1, the V gene TRBV5-6; D is possibly TRBD1 or TRBD2 (5 bases each). The CDR3 extends over 15 amino acids. Germline assignment: CDR1 SGHDT and CDR2 YYEEEE. CDR3 protein: CASSLGRADNKEQFF. DNA of the CDR3: TGTGCCAGCAGCTTGGGACGAGCGGACAACAAGGAGCAGTTCTTC.

At least ten counts were recorded for this clonotype. The chain couples TRBV19 to TRBJ2-5, with no clear D. V gave up 6 bases and J gave up 3 bases, with 17 bases separating them. This CDR3 has 15 amino acids. Germline CDR1 and CDR2: LNHDA and SQIVND (reference sequence). The CDR3 here is CASSPGRPAEETQYF. For the CDR3, the DNA is TGTGCCAGTAGCCCCGGGCGACCAGCAGAAGAGACCCAGTACTTC.

This clonotype was picked up many times. The chain combines TRBV29-1 with TRBJ2-1, with 7 bases fitting TRBD2. CDR3 length: 15 amino acids. V lost 2 bases and J lost 9; bases outside the gene matches: 13. Germline CDR1 reads SQVTM; CDR2 reads ANQGSEA. The CDR3 loop reads CSVELRGEGAGEQFF. In DNA, the CDR3 is TGCAGCGTTGAACTTCGCGGGGAGGGTGCCGGTGAGCAGTTCTTC.

This clonotype was counted at least ten times. The chain has TRBV29-1 and TRBJ1-2; unclear D gene. The CDR3 contains 14 residues. The V and J ends lost 1 base and 4 bases respectively, with 13 bases between them. Germline CDR1 reads SQVTM; CDR2 reads ANQGSEA. Here the CDR3 reads CSVEATQRTYGYTF. CDR3 bases: TGCAGCGTTGAAGCAACCCAACGGACCTATGGCTACACCTTC. Full variable domain (outside the CDR3, taken from reference TRBV29-1 and TRBJ1-2): SAVISQKPSRDICQRGTSLTIQCQVDSQVTMMFWYRQQPGQSLTLIATANQGSEATYESGFVIDKFPISRPNLTFSTLTVSNMSPEDSSIYLCSVEATQRTYGYTFGSGTRLTVV.

With regard to this clonotype: A junction end diverges from the germline sequence, so it may reflect a read error. The chain couples TRBV12-3 or TRBV12-4 to TRBJ2-3; D not resolved. CDR3 size: 11 residues. The CDR3 here is CASSPTDTRYF. CDR3 DNA sequence: TGTGCCAGCAGTCCCACAGATACGCGGTATTTT.

V usage is TRBV11-2 and J usage is TRBJ2-7; TRBD2 matches 13 bases. The germline V gene has CDR1 SGHAT and CDR2 FQNNGV. This CDR3 is 16 amino acids long. V lost 1 base to trimming and J lost 2 bases; unmatched junction nucleotides: 2. As DNA, the CDR3 is TGTGCCAGCAGCTTAGTTGGACTAGCGGGAGCCTACGAGCAGTACTTC. Its protein product is CASSLVGLAGAYEQYF.

The sample holds a few counts of this clonotype. The chain employs TRBV5-1 and TRBJ1-3, with unresolved D. V was cut by 4 bases and J by 2 bases, with 16 bases left in between. Germline CDR1 SGHRS, CDR2 YFSETQ. The CDR3 is made up of 16 amino acids. Here the CDR3 DNA reads TGCGCCAGCAGCAGGAGAGACATGAGACCTGGAAACACCATATATTTT. Residues: CASSRRDMRPGNTIYF.

This clonotype was found a few times. A much bigger clone sits one base away, suggesting this may be a read error. The chain recombines TRBV29-1 with TRBJ1-5; D is possibly TRBD1 (5 bases). There are 13 residues in the CDR3. CDR1 is SQVTM and CDR2 is ANQGSEA in the germline V gene. The V end lost 8 bases, the J end lost 7 bases, and 18 bases lay between the germline ends. The CDR3 DNA sequence: TGCAGCTTTACGGGCAGGGTAGGGCAGCCCCAGCATTTT. It translates to CSFTGRVGQPQHF.

A few counts support this clonotype. The chain links TRBV7-9 to TRBJ2-7; a weak D match, TRBD2 (6 bases). The CDR3 loop spans 14 amino acids. V dropped 3 bases and J dropped 3 bases, with 12 bases sitting between them. Germline lookup yields CDR1 SEHNR and CDR2 FQNEAQ (reference sequence). The chain's CDR3 is CASSFEWGDYEQYF. CDR3 sequence (DNA): TGTGCCAGCAGCTTTGAGTGGGGGGACTACGAGCAGTACTTC.

With regard to this clonotype: This is likely an artifact of a read error, given a far larger clone one base away. This likely comes from a read error, as the CDR3 has no conserved phenylalanine or tryptophan at its end. The chain joins TRBV6-6 to TRBJ2-6, with no clear D. The CDR3 covers 12 residues. Germline V gene lookup returns CDR1 MNHNY and CDR2 SVGAGI (reference sequence). The V gene lost 6 bases and the J gene lost 0 bases, with 0 bases spanning the gap. CDR3 sequence reads: CASSSGANVLTS. The CDR3 nucleotides read TGTGCCAGCAGCTCTGGGGCCAACGTCCTGACTTCC.

At least ten counts were recorded for this clonotype. This chain links TRBV4-1 with TRBJ2-7; D remains ambiguous. CDR3 length: 16 residues. V was cut by 5 bases and J by 2 bases, with 19 bases left in between. Germline-derived CDR1 and CDR2 are MGHRA and YSYEKL. The CDR3 region has the DNA TGCGCCAGCAGCTCCTCATGGGTTTTCTCCACCTACGAGCAGTACTTC. It encodes CASSSSWVFSTYEQYF.

This clonotype was picked up a small number of times. This chain links TRBV12-3 or TRBV12-4 with TRBJ2-7; D is possibly TRBD2 (6 bases). CDR3 length: 15 amino acids. V was shortened by 3 bases and J by 3 bases, with 15 bases between the two germline ends. The CDR3 sequence: CASSLEGAGIYEQYF. Written as DNA, the CDR3 is TGTGCCAGCAGTTTGGAGGGCGCGGGTATCTACGAGCAGTACTTC.

This clonotype was recorded at least ten times. The chain recombines TRBV7-9 with TRBJ2-1; D remains ambiguous. The V gene's germline CDR1 is SEHNR and CDR2 FQNEAQ (reference sequence). This CDR3 is 16 amino acids long. The V end lost 1 base, the J end lost 5 bases, and 15 bases lay between the germline ends. The CDR3 nucleotides read TGTGCCAGCAGCTTAGAGGGCCCCACCGCCCACAATGAGCAGTTCTTC. This translates into CASSLEGPTAHNEQFF. Filled out from reference TRBV7-9 and TRBJ2-1, the complete variable domain reads DTGVSQNPRHKITKRGQNVTFRCDPISEHNRLYWYRQTLGQGPEFLTYFQNEAQLEKSRLLSDRFSAERPKGSFSTLEIQRTEQGDSAMYLCASSLEGPTAHNEQFFGPGTRLTVL.

This clonotype was picked up many times. The genes are TRBV10-2 and TRBJ1-2; the match to TRBD1 covers 12 bases. The CDR3 length is 14 residues. CDR1 and CDR2 (germline): WSHSY, SAAADI. V lost 3 bases and J lost 7; bases outside the gene matches: 3. This chain's CDR3 is CASSDGTGGIGYTF. The CDR3 DNA is TGCGCCAGCAGTGATGGGACAGGGGGCATTGGCTACACCTTC.

This clonotype was counted only a few times. The chain links TRBV12-3 or TRBV12-4 to TRBJ2-7; possibly TRBD1 for D (5 bases). V gave up 5 bases and J gave up 6 bases, with 20 bases separating them. CDR3 size: 15 residues. CDR3 loop: CASSPARGMVGEQYF. The CDR3 DNA reads TGTGCCAGCAGTCCGGCTAGGGGTATGGTGGGCGAGCAGTACTTC.

This clonotype was picked up many times. The chain has TRBV4-1 and TRBJ2-1; 11 bases fit TRBD2. Per germline, CDR1 MGHRA and CDR2 YSYEKL. This CDR3 has 16 amino acids. V shed 0 bases, J shed 11 bases, and the junction held 9 bases outside the gene matches. This CDR3 is CASSQDSLAGGWQQFF. The CDR3 DNA reads TGCGCCAGCAGCCAAGACTCCCTAGCGGGAGGCTGGCAGCAGTTCTTC.

Details on this clonotype: A much larger clone differs from this one at a single base, so this may be a read error. This rearrangement joins TRBV10-3 to TRBJ2-1; a weak D match, TRBD2 (5 bases). CDR1 is ENHRY and CDR2 is SYGVKD in the germline V gene. CDR3 length: 15 amino acids. V was cut by 2 bases and J by 4 bases, with 12 bases left in between. In nucleotides, the CDR3 is TGTGCCATCAGTGAGCCGACTATCTATTACAATGAGCAGTTCTTC. Amino acids: CAISEPTIYYNEQFF.

This clonotype was counted only a few times. J is TRBJ2-1 and V is TRBV6-1; D call uncertain. The CDR3 loop spans 15 amino acids. CDR1 and CDR2 (germline): MNHNS, SASEGT. Trimming stripped 2 bases from V and 0 bases from J, with 8 bases between. The CDR3 coding sequence is TGTGCCAGCAGTGAAATGTTAGCCTCCTACAATGAGCAGTTCTTC. Its translation: CASSEMLASYNEQFF.

The table lists this clonotype with many counts. Because the CDR3's place on the DNA is in doubt, the DNA is left out and the CDR3 is given as listed by TCRdb. The genes are TRBV5-1 and TRBJ2-7; the table's TRBD1 call for D was not verified on the DNA. Germline assignment: CDR1 SGHRS and CDR2 YFSETQ. Counting both end residues, the CDR3 totals 13 amino acids. Here the CDR3 reads CASTSGARGEQYF.